Listed below are T cell receptor beta chains from one sample, sequenced in a study of control samples from healthy donors and cancer patients. Method: immunoSEQ multiplex PCR; TCRdb's copy keeps in-frame clones and lacks some. The table records around 55,000 clones, 88% of them present only once. Sequencing was carried out using blood. All receptors derive from a man aged 45-65 years in good health. Both conserved end residues are part of each CDR3.

>TRBV19|TRBJ2-1
CASSAGNRAPSQTYNEQFF
>TRBV7-8|TRBJ2-7
CASSWRLAGIWEQYF
>TRBV5-1|TRBJ1-1
CASSLWDRGNTEAFF
>TRBV3-1/TRBV3-2|TRBJ2-5
CASSQGAAVGETQYF
>TRBV11-2|TRBJ2-7
CASSSSLGAYEQYF
>TRBV19|TRBJ1-4
CASSSRTSAAGEKLFF
>TRBV29-1|TRBJ2-3
CSVFREVTDTQYF
>TRBV13|TRBJ2-3
CASSRPGTSGRPVTDTQYF
>TRBV27|TRBJ2-1
CASSFIRAGGTYNEQFF
>TRBV4-1|TRBJ2-3
CASSQDRASTDTQYF
>TRBV10-3|TRBJ2-7
CAISTGVEYEQYF
>TRBV28|TRBJ1-4
CASSPGTALAKLFF
>TRBV6-1|TRBJ1-3
CASSGRGALSGNTIYF
>TRBV28|TRBJ1-5
CASSLAGGGQPQHF
>TRBV5-1|TRBJ1-3
CASSLDRANTIYF